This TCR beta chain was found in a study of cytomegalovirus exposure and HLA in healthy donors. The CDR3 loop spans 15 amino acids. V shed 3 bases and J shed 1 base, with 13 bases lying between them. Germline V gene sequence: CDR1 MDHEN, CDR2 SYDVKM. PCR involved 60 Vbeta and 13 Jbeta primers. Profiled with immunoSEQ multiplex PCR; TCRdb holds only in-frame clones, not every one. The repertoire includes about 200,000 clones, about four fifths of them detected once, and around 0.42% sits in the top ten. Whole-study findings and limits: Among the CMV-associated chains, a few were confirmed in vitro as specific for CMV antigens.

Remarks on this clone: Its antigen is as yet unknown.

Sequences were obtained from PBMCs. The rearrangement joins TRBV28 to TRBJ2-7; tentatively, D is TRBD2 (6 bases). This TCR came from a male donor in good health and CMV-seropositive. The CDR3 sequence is CASSLRGLPSYEQYF. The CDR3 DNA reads TGTGCCAGCAGTTTGCGGGGACTCCCTTCCTACGAGCAGTACTTC.